The clone carrying this T cell receptor beta chain was seen a single time. The antigen remains unidentified. Germline assignment: CDR1 MDHEN and CDR2 SYDVKM. The CDR3 loop spans 17 amino acids. V gave up 1 base and J gave up 2 bases, with 15 bases separating them. The sample originates from a study of cytomegalovirus exposure and HLA in healthy donors. Across the study: According to later analysis, the same platform produced the roughly 120 validation and some 680 first-cohort repertoires.

Method: immunoSEQ multiplex PCR; TCRdb's copy keeps in-frame clones and lacks some. This table has approximately 270,000 clones, 86% appearing once. Broader study findings: Reported results showed that the classifier diagnosed cytomegalovirus status with high specificity and sensitivity. Rarity held for most TCR sequences, but there were some public TCRs that occurred in many donors. In the 90 to 150 validation repertoires, just under 95% of cluster scores exceeded 0, per a later analysis.

The chain has TRBV28 and TRBJ1-5; D possibly corresponds to TRBD1 (6 bases). What was sequenced was PBMCs. This receptor was obtained from a woman between 18 and 29 years old in good health and CMV-seronegative. CDR3 sequence: CASSLSVGAGGNQPQHF. The CDR3 nucleotides are TGTGCCAGCAGTTTATCGGTGGGGGCTGGGGGCAATCAGCCCCAGCATTTT.